These 5 T cell receptor beta chains were sequenced from one sample in a study of technical replicates of blood from several donors (dated by TCRdb to 2016 to 2017). Libraries came from the immunoSEQ multiplex PCR assay. Sourced from immuneACCESS, this table was stored by TCRdb with only in-frame sequences that have V and J called. A share of the clones is absent; for the studies checked, an unresolved V gene accounts for under half, and the remainder has no known explanation. This sample holds roughly 70,000 clones; roughly 93% were observed only once. Over 0.2% of the sample goes to the ten largest clones. Sequenced input: T cells isolated from PBMCs. The receptors were sampled from a human donor in good health.

A note on this clone: One end of the junction does not line up with germline, which may come from a read error. J is TRBJ2-1 and V is TRBV7-7; 9 bases are shared with TRBD2. The CDR3 length is 16 residues. Germline V gene sequence: CDR1 SSHAT, CDR2 FNYEAQ (reference sequence). CDR3: CASSSTNSGGYNEQFF. CDR3 nucleotide sequence: TGTGCTAGCAGCTCCACGAATAGCGGGGGCTACAATGAGCAGTTCTTC.

The sample holds a few counts of this clone. J is TRBJ1-1 and V is TRBV5-6, with D hard to call. Germline V gene lookup returns CDR1 SGHDT and CDR2 YYEEEE. V lost 4 bases and J lost 7, with 17 bases in between. The length of the CDR3 is 14 residues. The DNA of the CDR3 is TGTGCCAGCAGCCGACGAAATAACCGGGGTGAAGCTTTCTTT. This sequence encodes CASSRRNNRGEAFF.

The gene calls are TRBV7-8 and TRBJ2-7; a possible D gene is TRBD1 (6 bases). In germline, CDR1 is SGHVS, CDR2 FQNEAQ. Trimming pared 1 base from V and 0 bases from J, leaving 13 bases between. CDR3 length equals 16 residues. CDR3 region: CASSLGEGTSSYEQYF. CDR3 DNA sequence: TGTGCCAGCAGCTTAGGAGAAGGGACAAGCTCCTACGAGCAGTACTTC. The full variable domain, completed using reference TRBV7-8 and TRBJ2-7, is GAGVSQSPRYKVAKRGQDVALRCDPISGHVSLFWYQQALGQGPEFLTYFQNEAQLDKSGLPSDRFFAERPEGSVSTLKIQRTQQEDSAVYLCASSLGEGTSSYEQYFGPGTRLTVT.

A remark on this clone: At one end the junction does not follow the germline gene, possibly because of a read error. The chain couples TRBV7-7 to TRBJ2-3; 9 nucleotides align to TRBD2. CDR3 length: 15 amino acids. Germline CDR1 reads SSHAT; CDR2 reads FNYEAQ (reference sequence). The CDR3 reads CASSFRGGGTDTQYF. CDR3 in DNA: TGTGCTAGCAGCTTTCGCGGGGGGGGCACAGATACGCAGTATTTT.

The gene calls are TRBV29-1 and TRBJ1-3; 11 nucleotides match TRBD1. This CDR3 has 14 residues. Germline-derived CDR1 and CDR2 are SQVTM and ANQGSEA. V lost 4 bases, J lost 4 bases, and 3 bases stayed unmatched. The CDR3 loop reads CSVGRTGGGNTIYF. CDR3 coding DNA: TGCAGCGTTGGTCGGACAGGGGGCGGAAACACCATATATTTT.